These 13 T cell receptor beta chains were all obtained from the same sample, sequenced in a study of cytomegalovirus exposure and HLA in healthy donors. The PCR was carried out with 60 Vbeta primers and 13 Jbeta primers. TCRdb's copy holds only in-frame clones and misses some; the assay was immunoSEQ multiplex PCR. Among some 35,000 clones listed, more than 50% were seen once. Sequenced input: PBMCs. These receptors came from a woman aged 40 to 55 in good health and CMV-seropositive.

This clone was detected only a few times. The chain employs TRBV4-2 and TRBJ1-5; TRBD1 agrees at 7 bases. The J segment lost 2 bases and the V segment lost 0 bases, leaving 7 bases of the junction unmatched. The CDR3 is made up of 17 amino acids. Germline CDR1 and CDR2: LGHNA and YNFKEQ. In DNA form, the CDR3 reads TGTGCCAGCAGCCAAGAGGAAACAGGGGTGCGCAATCAGCCCCAGCATTTT. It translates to CASSQEETGVRNQPQHF.

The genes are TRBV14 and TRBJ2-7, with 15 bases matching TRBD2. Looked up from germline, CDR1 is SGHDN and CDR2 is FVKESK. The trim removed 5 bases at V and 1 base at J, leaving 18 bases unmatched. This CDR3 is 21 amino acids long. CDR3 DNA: TGTGCCAGCAGCTTAGGACTAGCGGGGGGGCAAGCCGAAGCGATTTCCTACGAGCAGTACTTC. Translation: CASSLGLAGGQAEAISYEQYF. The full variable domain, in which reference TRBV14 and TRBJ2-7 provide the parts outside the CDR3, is EAGVTQFPSHSVIEKGQTVTLRCDPISGHDNLYWYRRVMGKEIKFLLHFVKESKQDESGMPNNRFLAERTGGTYSTLKVQPAELEDSGVYFCASSLGLAGGQAEAISYEQYFGPGTRLTVT.

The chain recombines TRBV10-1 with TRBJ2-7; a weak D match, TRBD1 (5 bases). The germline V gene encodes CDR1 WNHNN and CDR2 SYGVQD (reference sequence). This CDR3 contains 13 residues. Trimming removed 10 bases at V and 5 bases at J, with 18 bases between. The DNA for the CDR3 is TGCGCCACGTGGTGGGCAGGGAAGGACGAGCAGTACTTC. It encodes CATWWAGKDEQYF.

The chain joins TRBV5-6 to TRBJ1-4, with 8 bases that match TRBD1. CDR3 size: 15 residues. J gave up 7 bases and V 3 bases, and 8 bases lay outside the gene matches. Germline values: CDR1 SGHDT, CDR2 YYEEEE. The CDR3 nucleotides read TGTGCCAGCAGCTCCTCCGGACAGGGTGTTGAAAAACTGTTTTTT. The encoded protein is CASSSSGQGVEKLFF. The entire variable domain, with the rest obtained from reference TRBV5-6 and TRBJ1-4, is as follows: DAGVTQSPTHLIKTRGQQVTLRCSPKSGHDTVSWYQQALGQGPQFIFQYYEEEERQRGNFPDRFSGHQFPNYSSELNVNALLLGDSALYLCASSSSGQGVEKLFFGSGTQLSVL.

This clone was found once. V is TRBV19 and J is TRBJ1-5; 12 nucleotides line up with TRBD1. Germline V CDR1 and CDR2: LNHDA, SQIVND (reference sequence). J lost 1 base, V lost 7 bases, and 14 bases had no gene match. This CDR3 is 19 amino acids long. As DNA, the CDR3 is TGTGCCAGTACCGCAACCCCGGGACAGGGGGCGCGGAGCAATCAGCCCCAGCATTTT. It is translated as CASTATPGQGARSNQPQHF.

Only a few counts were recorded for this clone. CDR3 residues: CASSEGGGQETQYF. CDR3 bases: TGTGCCAGCAGTGAAGGGGGGGGTCAAGAGACCCAGTACTTC. The chain carries TRBV2 and TRBJ2-5; TRBD2 matches at 7 bases. J gave up 2 bases and V 1 base, and 1 base lay outside the gene matches. The CDR3 runs 14 residues. CDR1 SNHLY and CDR2 FYNNEI come from the germline V gene.

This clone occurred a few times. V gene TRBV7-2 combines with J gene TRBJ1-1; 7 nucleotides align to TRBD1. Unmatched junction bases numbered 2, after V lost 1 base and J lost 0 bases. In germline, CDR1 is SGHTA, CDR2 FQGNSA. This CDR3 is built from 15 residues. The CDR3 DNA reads TGTGCCAGCAGCTTAGAGGGGACAGTGAACACTGAAGCTTTCTTT. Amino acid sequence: CASSLEGTVNTEAFF.

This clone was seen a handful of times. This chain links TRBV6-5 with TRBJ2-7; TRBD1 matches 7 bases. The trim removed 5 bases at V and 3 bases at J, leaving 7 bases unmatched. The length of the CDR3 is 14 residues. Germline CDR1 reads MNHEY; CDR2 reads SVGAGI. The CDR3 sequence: CASSTLGQHYEQYF. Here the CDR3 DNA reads TGTGCCAGCAGTACCCTGGGACAGCACTACGAGCAGTACTTC.

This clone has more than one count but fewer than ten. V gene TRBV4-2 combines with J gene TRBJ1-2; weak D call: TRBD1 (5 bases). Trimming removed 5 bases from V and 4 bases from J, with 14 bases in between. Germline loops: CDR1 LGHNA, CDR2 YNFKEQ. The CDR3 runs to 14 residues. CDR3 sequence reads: CASSAAGGSYGYTF. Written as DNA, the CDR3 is TGTGCCAGCAGCGCAGCGGGGGGAAGCTATGGCTACACCTTC.

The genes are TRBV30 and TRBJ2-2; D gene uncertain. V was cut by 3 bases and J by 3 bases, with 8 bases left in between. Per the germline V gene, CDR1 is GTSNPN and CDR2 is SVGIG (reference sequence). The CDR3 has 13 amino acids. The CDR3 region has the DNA TGTGCCTGGAGCGCAGACTACACCGGGGAGCTGTTTTTT. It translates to CAWSADYTGELFF.

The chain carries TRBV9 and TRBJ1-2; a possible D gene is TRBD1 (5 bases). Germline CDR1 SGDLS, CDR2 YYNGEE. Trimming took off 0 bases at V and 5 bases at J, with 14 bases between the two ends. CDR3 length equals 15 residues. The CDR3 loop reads CASSVAGGGGYGYTF. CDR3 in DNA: TGTGCCAGCAGCGTAGCGGGCGGGGGAGGGTATGGCTACACCTTC.

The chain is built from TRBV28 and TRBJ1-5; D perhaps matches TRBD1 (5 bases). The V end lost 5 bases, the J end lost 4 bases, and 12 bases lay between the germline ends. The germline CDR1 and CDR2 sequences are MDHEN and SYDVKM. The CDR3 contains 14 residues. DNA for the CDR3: TGTGCCAGCAGTCTGACAGCGGGTAATCAGCCCCAGCATTTT. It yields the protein CASSLTAGNQPQHF.

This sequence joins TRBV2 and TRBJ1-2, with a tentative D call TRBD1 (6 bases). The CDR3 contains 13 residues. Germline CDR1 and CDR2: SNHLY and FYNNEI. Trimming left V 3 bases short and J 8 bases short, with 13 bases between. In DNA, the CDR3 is TGTGCCAGCAGTGATGGGGGGGCGGAGGGCTACACCTTC. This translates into CASSDGGAEGYTF.